This section outlines one T cell receptor (beta chain) sequence together with its context. This clone's antigen is unknown. No much larger clone exists at a distance of one base, and base qualities are not known. TCRbeta CDR3 regions were amplified from genomic DNA by means of the immunoSEQ Assay, a bias-controlled multiplex PCR. The original methods were these. Nucleated cell counts per sample were estimated from amplification of reference gene primers within the assay. To quantify the absolute abundance of each unique TCRbeta CDR3 rearrangement, sequence reads were collapsed and filtered. Productive Simpson clonality was computed per sample as the square root of Simpson's diversity index over productive rearrangements. TCRdb provides this immuneACCESS table in a form limited to in-frame rearrangements. Some clones are lacking; in checked studies, under half of them reflect an unresolved V gene, and why the rest are absent is not known. That table furnishes V, J and clone size, whereas the DNA furnished D and trimming. Recorded for this sample are 200,000 to 250,000 clones; around nine tenths of them occurred a single time. The ten largest clones take up under 2.5% of the sample.

This sample stems from a study of blood T cell repertoires in COVID-19 (dated by TCRdb to the early 2020s). For the study in its entirety: Collaborator samples came from the United States, Italy and Spain and covered acute and convalescent phases of COVID-19. A freely available public database, intended as a resource for researchers studying the immune response to SARS-CoV-2, is where the repertoires were released. Nearly every sample came with metadata listing a de-identified subject ID, COVID-19 status, age in years and sex. The material from the prospective study consisted of cDNA or gDNA derived from T cells, B-cell-depleted T cells, or PBMCs. HLA class I and class II types, where available, came from metadata supplied by the sample provider rather than from assay-based typing. The samples were drawn from the first 160 participants of the ongoing ImmuneRACE study and from 950 to 1,500 subjects provided by 6 global collaborators. Deeply sampled blood TCRbeta repertoires from subjects exposed to, actively infected with, or recovered from COVID-19 were included in the dataset. Beyond this particular receptor, the publication reports: The quantity of clinical and demographic metadata differed by source and by participant and was supplied without curation.

In the prospective study, participants were 18 to 89 years old, resided in 25 or so geographic areas of the United States, and were enrolled through a virtual design. To assign participants to cohorts, the prospective study relied on clinical history that participants themselves reported in a screening survey and a study questionnaire. For ImmuneRACE Cohort 3, a participant was defined as recovered based on two consecutive negative NP/OP PCR tests, clearance by a healthcare professional, or resolution of symptoms. Mobile phlebotomists in the prospective study collected whole blood, serum and a nasopharyngeal or oropharyngeal swab from every participant. Over a 2-month period, participants in the prospective study had the option of providing additional blood draws and questionnaires. Blood samples from the prospective study were shipped frozen or at room temperature prior to DNA extraction. As encoded in the germline V gene, CDR1 is MDHEN while CDR2 is SYDVKM. CDR3 length: 13 amino acids, cysteine to phenylalanine. CDR3 DNA only is kept here, 39 bases in frame from base 1. Cut back by 2 bases and 4 bases, the V and J ends lie 9 bases apart.

The specimen sequenced was PBMCs or T cells enriched from blood (not recorded which). This sequence originates from a woman aged 18 to 35 who had recovered from COVID-19. The sequence is built from TRBV28 and TRBJ2-7; TRBD2 is a possible D gene, resting on 6 matching bases. The DNA sequence follows: TGTGCCAGCAGTTTAAACCGGGGGTACGAGCAGTACTTC. This translates into CASSLNRGYEQYF.